Included here is one T cell receptor (beta chain) sequence, with context. Its specificity is unknown. This sample was included in a study of shared clonotypes between healthy human individuals. Points from the study as a whole: Clonotype sharing across a few donors was observed for 5% to 6.5% of naive CD4 clonotypes.

At the deep level, the assay was run. Repertoires were generated with immunoSEQ multiplex PCR, while TCRdb's copy carries only in-frame clones and drops some. There are some 2,500,000 clones in the sample; roughly 90% occur only once, and approximately 0.4% lies in the top ten. The clonotype originates from a young man in good health. Some clones in this sample may be carry-over from other donors' samples. The source material was naive CD4+ T cells from PBMCs. Regarding subset: CD45RA+ positively selected.

CDR3 in DNA: TGTGCCTGGAGTTCAGGGGCATGGGAGACCCAGTACTTC. Encoded protein: CAWSSGAWETQYF. V and J are TRBV30 and TRBJ2-5; possible D gene TRBD1, 6 bases. Trimming shortened V by 2 bases and J by 5 bases, and 12 bases separated the two germline ends. Germline loops: CDR1 GTSNPN, CDR2 SVGIG (reference sequence). There are 13 residues in the CDR3.